The 15 T cell receptor beta chains below were found in one sample sequenced in a study of blood T cell repertoires in COVID-19 (dated by TCRdb to the early 2020s). Library preparation employed the immunoSEQ multiplex PCR assay. Here the immuneACCESS table is served through TCRdb, limited to in-frame sequences with V and J called. Missing clones are a known gap in these copies; in checked studies unresolved V genes cover under half, and the rest lacks a known reason. For this sample the table gives about 300,000 clones, of which roughly 89% were detected only once. Clones ranked in the top ten supply less than 3% of the sample. Sequencing was done on a sample of PBMCs or T cells enriched from blood (not recorded which). All receptors derive from a woman in her forties or fifties who had been exposed to COVID-19.

The chain links TRBV4-1 to TRBJ2-1, with 9 positions matching TRBD1. Trimming removed 4 bases from V and 5 bases from J; junction bases left unmatched: 21. CDR1 is MGHRA and CDR2 is YSYEKL in the germline V gene. The CDR3 totals 20 residues. The CDR3 DNA is TGCGCCAGCAGCCGCCAACAGGGGGCGCTTGGTGAAGGGGATCACAATGAGCAGTTCTTC. It codes for CASSRQQGALGEGDHNEQFF.

The chain combines TRBV5-1 with TRBJ1-1; D unclear. The V and J ends lost 7 bases and 0 bases respectively, with 13 bases between them. The CDR3 contains 14 residues. Per germline, CDR1 SGHRS and CDR2 YFSETQ. CDR3 sequence: CASSLQRVNTEAFF. The DNA of the CDR3 is TGCGCCAGCTCCCTCCAGCGGGTGAACACTGAAGCTTTCTTT.

The CDR3 DNA follows: TGTGCCAGCAGCTCGACAGGGTTCACTGAAGCTTTCTTT. Protein product: CASSSTGFTEAFF. The chain has TRBV6-4 and TRBJ1-1; 7 bases match TRBD1. Germline CDR1 and CDR2: MRHNA and SNTAGT. There are 13 residues in the CDR3. J was trimmed by 4 bases and V by 6 bases; bases with no gene match: 5.

In its sample, this clone was seen once. This chain links TRBV5-1 with TRBJ1-2; TRBD1 is a possible D gene (6 bases). V lost 0 bases to trimming and J lost 2 bases, with 11 bases between them. The germline V gene has CDR1 SGHRS and CDR2 YFSETQ. The CDR3 extends over 15 amino acids. The CDR3 region is CASSLDGQKNYGYTF. The CDR3 coding sequence is TGCGCCAGCAGCTTGGACGGACAGAAAAACTATGGCTACACCTTC.

The genes are TRBV24-1 and TRBJ2-5, with 8 positions matching TRBD2. V was clipped by 2 bases and J by 5 bases; unmatched bases: 9. Germline V CDR1 and CDR2: KGHDR, SFDVKD. CDR3 length: 16 residues. The DNA of the CDR3 is TGTGCCACCAGTGATTCTGGGACGGGGGGGCCCGAGACCCAGTACTTC. Residues: CATSDSGTGGPETQYF.

The rearrangement joins TRBV18 to TRBJ1-2; D possibly corresponds to TRBD1 (5 bases). The CDR3 totals 15 residues. Trimming took 3 bases from V and 0 from J, leaving 11 bases between them. Germline V gene lookup returns CDR1 KGHSH and CDR2 LQKENI. CDR3 region: CASSPGGTSNYGYTF. In DNA form, the CDR3 reads TGTGCCAGCTCACCGGGTGGGACTTCTAACTATGGCTACACCTTC.

This chain uses TRBV6-2 or TRBV6-3 with TRBJ1-1; TRBD1 is a possible D gene (6 bases). CDR1 is MNHEY and CDR2 is SVGEGT in the germline V gene. The CDR3 is 16 amino acids. V was cut by 2 bases and J by 0 bases, with 13 bases left in between. CDR3 DNA sequence: TGTGCCAGCAGTTACATAAGAGGGACAATGAACACTGAAGCTTTCTTT. This gives the protein CASSYIRGTMNTEAFF.

Details on this clone: The junction shows a germline mismatch at one end, possibly a read error. The J gene is TRBJ2-7, the V gene TRBV7-9, with D perhaps TRBD2 (5 bases). This CDR3 has 11 amino acids. Germline-derived CDR1 and CDR2 are SEHNR and FQNEAQ (reference sequence). The CDR3 DNA follows: TGTGCCAGCAGCTGGACTGACGAGCAATACTTC. Its protein is CASSWTDEQYF.

This chain links TRBV7-9 with TRBJ2-2; D is ambiguous. The germline V gene encodes CDR1 SEHNR and CDR2 FQNEAQ (reference sequence). This CDR3 is 14 amino acids long. Trimming took off 0 bases at V and 6 bases at J, with 8 bases between the two ends. The CDR3 spells CASSLAGRSGELFF. CDR3 coding DNA: TGTGCCAGCAGCTTAGCGGGCCGTTCCGGGGAGCTGTTTTTT.

DNA of the CDR3: TGCGCCAGCAGCCTCACCTCAGGGGAAAAACTGTTTTTT. Translation: CASSLTSGEKLFF. The genes are TRBV4-1 and TRBJ1-4; maybe TRBD1 (5 bases). V shed 4 bases and J shed 8 bases, with 11 bases lying between them. The germline V gene encodes CDR1 MGHRA and CDR2 YSYEKL. The CDR3 has 13 amino acids.

The chain recombines TRBV5-1 with TRBJ2-5, with a possible D match to TRBD2 (6 bases). CDR1 SGHRS and CDR2 YFSETQ come from the germline V gene. There are 15 residues in the CDR3. The germline V and J ends were trimmed by 2 bases and 5 bases, with 16 bases remaining between them. The CDR3, as DNA: TGCGCCAGCAGCTTATTAGCGGACCCCGGGGAGACCCAGTACTTC. Its translation is CASSLLADPGETQYF.

V gene TRBV29-1 combines with J gene TRBJ2-7; 7 nucleotides agree with TRBD2. The germline V gene has CDR1 SQVTM and CDR2 ANQGSEA. This CDR3 spans 13 amino acids. The trim removed 2 bases at V and 1 base at J, leaving 2 bases unmatched. In nucleotides, the CDR3 is TGCAGCGTTGAATGGGGACTATCCTACGAGCAGTACTTC. It codes for CSVEWGLSYEQYF.

This chain uses TRBV2 with TRBJ1-6, with TRBD1 matching 7 bases. V lost 4 bases to trimming and J lost 0 bases; unmatched junction nucleotides: 9. The CDR3 has 18 amino acids. Per germline, CDR1 SNHLY and CDR2 FYNNEI. This chain's CDR3 is CASSGGGQASSYNSPLHF. The CDR3 nucleotides are TGTGCCAGCAGTGGAGGAGGACAGGCGAGCTCCTATAATTCACCCCTCCACTTT.

The gene calls are TRBV10-2 and TRBJ1-6, with 7 bases identical to TRBD1. The CDR3 contains 17 residues. The germline V gene encodes CDR1 WSHSY and CDR2 SAAADI. J gave up 2 bases and V 6 bases, and 10 bases lay outside the gene matches. The CDR3 bases are TGCGCCAGCAGGGCCGGGACAGAGAATACCTATAATTCACCCCTCCACTTT. As protein: CASRAGTENTYNSPLHF.

J is TRBJ1-2 and V is TRBV10-3; no reliable D call. The V end lost 11 bases, the J end lost 0 bases, and 7 bases lay between the germline ends. This CDR3 contains 11 residues. Per germline, CDR1 ENHRY and CDR2 SYGVKD. Here the CDR3 DNA reads TGTGCCGCGGGGACTAACTATGGCTACACCTTC. This codes for CAAGTNYGYTF.